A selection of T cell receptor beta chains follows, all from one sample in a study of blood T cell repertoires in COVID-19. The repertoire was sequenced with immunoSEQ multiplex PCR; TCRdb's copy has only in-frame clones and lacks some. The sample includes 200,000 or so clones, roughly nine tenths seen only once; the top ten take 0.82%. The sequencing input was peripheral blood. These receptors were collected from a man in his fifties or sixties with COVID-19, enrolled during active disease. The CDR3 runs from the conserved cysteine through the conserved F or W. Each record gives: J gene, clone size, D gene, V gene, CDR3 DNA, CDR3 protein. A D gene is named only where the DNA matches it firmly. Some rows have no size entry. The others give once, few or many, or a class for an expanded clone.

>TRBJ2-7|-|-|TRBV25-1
TGTGCCAGCAGTGAAGGACAGTCCTACGAGCAGTACTTC
CASSEGQSYEQYF
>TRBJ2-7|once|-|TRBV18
TGTGCCAGCTCACCACCGAACCCAGGGACCTACGAGCAGTACTTC
CASSPPNPGTYEQYF
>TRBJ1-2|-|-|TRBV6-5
TGTGCCAGCAGTCCGGACAGAGCCCTTGGCTATGGCTACACCTTC
CASSPDRALGYGYTF
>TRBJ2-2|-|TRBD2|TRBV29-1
TGCAGCGTTAACAGCGGGAGGACCACCGGGGAGCTGTTTTTT
CSVNSGRTTGELFF
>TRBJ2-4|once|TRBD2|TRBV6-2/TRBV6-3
TGTGCCAGCAGTTCCACCACAACTAGCGGAGCGGGCCTGTTCATTCAGTACTTC
CASSSTTTSGAGLFIQYF
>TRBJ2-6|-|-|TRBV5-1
TGCGCCAGCAGCCCCGGTCCCCAGGGAACCTCTGGGGCCAACGTCCTGACTTTC
CASSPGPQGTSGANVLTF
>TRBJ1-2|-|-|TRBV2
TGTGCCAGCAGCCATAGAACAGGAGGGCCTATTGGCTACACCTTC
CASSHRTGGPIGYTF
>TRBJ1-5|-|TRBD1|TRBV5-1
TGCGCCAGCAGCTTGGAGACAGGGGGGGACCAGCCCCAGCATTTT
CASSLETGGDQPQHF
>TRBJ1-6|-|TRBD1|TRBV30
TGTGCCTGGAGCCGGGACAGGGTGGGTTCACCCCTCCACTTT
CAWSRDRVGSPLHF
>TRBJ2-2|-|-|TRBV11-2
TGTGCCAGCAGCCCAAAAGACAGGTCCACCGGGGAGCTGTTTTTT
CASSPKDRSTGELFF
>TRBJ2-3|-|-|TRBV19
TGTGCCAGTAGTATCCAACAGAGCACAGATACGCAGTATTTT
CASSIQQSTDTQYF
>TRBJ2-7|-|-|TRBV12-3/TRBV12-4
TGTGCCAGCAGCTCCGGGACAAACTACGAGCAGTACTTC
CASSSGTNYEQYF
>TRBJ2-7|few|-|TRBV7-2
TGTGCCAGCAGCTTAGCGCGGGGACCTACCTACGAGCAGTACTTC
CASSLARGPTYEQYF
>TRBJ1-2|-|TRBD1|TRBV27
TGTGCCAGCAAAGAGGGGACAGGGGGCGCCCAGCCCTATGGCTACACCTTC
CASKEGTGGAQPYGYTF
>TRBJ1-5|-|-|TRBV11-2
TGTGCCAGCAGCCTCGGGACATATAGCAATCAGCCCCAGCATTTT
CASSLGTYSNQPQHF
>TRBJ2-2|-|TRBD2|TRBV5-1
TGCGCCAGCAGCTATACCGGGACTAGAGCGATCGGGGAGCTGTTTTTT
CASSYTGTRAIGELFF
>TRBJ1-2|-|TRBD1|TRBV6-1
TGTGCCAGCAGTGATGGAGGGGGCTGGCCCCTCTATGGCTACACCTTC
CASSDGGGWPLYGYTF
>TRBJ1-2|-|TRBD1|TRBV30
TGTGCCTGGGGACAGGGGTTCCAAAATGGCTACACCTTC
CAWGQGFQNGYTF
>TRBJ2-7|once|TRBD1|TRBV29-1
TGCAGCGTCGCGACAGGGACCTACGAGCAGTACTTC
CSVATGTYEQYF
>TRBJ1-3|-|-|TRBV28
TGTGCCAGCAGTTTCGGGGGGATCTCTGGAAACACCATATATTTT
CASSFGGISGNTIYF
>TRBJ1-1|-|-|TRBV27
TGTGCCAGCAGTTTGAATAGGGGGAACACTGAAGCTTTCTTT
CASSLNRGNTEAFF
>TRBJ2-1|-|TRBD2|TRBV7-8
TGTGCCAGCAGCTCAATGGCTAGCGGGATTTACAATGAGCAGTTCTTC
CASSSMASGIYNEQFF
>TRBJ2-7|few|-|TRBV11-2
TGTGCCAGCAGCCGAGGCTACGAGCAGTACTTC
CASSRGYEQYF
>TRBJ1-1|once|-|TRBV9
TGTGCCAGCAGCGTAGTTGGAGGCTTTGGGTCGACCTTTGGAGGGACTGAAGCTTTCTTT
CASSVVGGFGSTFGGTEAFF
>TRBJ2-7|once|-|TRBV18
TGTGCCAGCTCACCCGGCCAGGGGACGGACGAGCAGTACTTC
CASSPGQGTDEQYF
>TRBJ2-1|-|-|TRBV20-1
TGCAGTGCTAGAGGCCGGTATGAGCAGTTCTTC
CSARGRYEQFF
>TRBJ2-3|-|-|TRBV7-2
TGTGCCAGCAGCTTGAGGACAGTTAGCACAGATACGCAGTATTTT
CASSLRTVSTDTQYF
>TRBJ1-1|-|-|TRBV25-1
TGTGCCAGCAGGACAGAGTTCAACACTGAAGCTTTCTTT
CASRTEFNTEAFF
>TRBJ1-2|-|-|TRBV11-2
TGTGCCAGCAGCGAGCGGGGCGGATCTAACTATGGCTACACCTTC
CASSERGGSNYGYTF